The clone carrying this T cell receptor beta chain was recorded at least ten times. Antigen: not known. The sample belongs to a study of T cells in Graves' hyperthyroidism and ophthalmopathy. Study observations and caveats: Within blood appeared most thyroid clonotypes that had expanded above 0.001.

It was uncontrolled infection, other autoimmune disease, pregnancy or lactation that excluded patients. TCR beta CDR3 region amplification was performed from RNA transcripts. TCR CDR3 regions were first amplified by RT-PCR with HTBI primers. TCRdb re-called the multiplex PCR reads through MiXCR, storing one row per CDR3 protein. Of around 690,000 distinct CDR3 sequences detected, approximately 15% appear once; the ten largest clones hold about a sixth. This CDR3 region has 13 residues. Trimming shortened V by 6 bases and J by 6 bases, and 18 bases separated the two germline ends. Per the germline V gene, CDR1 is GTSNPN and CDR2 is SVGIG (reference sequence).

This clonotype was obtained from a middle-aged man with Graves' hyperthyroidism. The rearrangement joins TRBV30 to TRBJ2-7; possibly TRBD1 for D (7 bases). Sequenced: blood. CDR3 in DNA: TGTGCCTGCTCTACTCAGGGGGGACCCGAGCAGTACTTC. Its translation: CACSTQGGPEQYF.